This TCR beta chain was captured in a study of blood T cell repertoires in COVID-19. Cohorts were based on clinical histories the participants reported. Donors in Cohort 3 who had recovered were those with two negative PCRs, healthcare professional clearance, or resolution of their symptoms. V lost 3 bases, J lost 10 bases, and 4 bases stayed unmatched. The CDR3 extends over 14 amino acids. In germline, CDR1 is SGHVS, CDR2 FQNEAQ. Authors' analysis steps: Reference gene primer amplification gave estimated nucleated cell counts. Clones were sequenced by immunoSEQ multiplex PCR, and TCRdb holds only the in-frame ones, with some missing. D and trimming were read from the DNA, whereas the V and J calls and clone size are those reported in that table. The table lists hundreds of thousands of clones, more than 80% of them singletons.

V and J are TRBV7-8 and TRBJ1-6; 9 positions match TRBD1. The sample consisted of PBMCs or T cells enriched from blood (not recorded which). The sequence was collected from a man aged 30 to 45 who had recovered from COVID-19. The chain's CDR3 is CASSFDRGRSPLHF. The CDR3 region has the DNA TGTGCCAGCAGCTTCGACAGGGGGAGGTCACCCCTCCACTTT.